The T cell receptor (beta chain) described here comes from a study of blood T cell repertoires in COVID-19. Background on the study: Specimens from acute and convalescent COVID-19 originated in the United States, Italy and Spain. The analysed material was cDNA or gDNA that came from T cells, B-cell-depleted T cells, or PBMCs.

The CDR3 is 16 amino acids. Germline CDR1 and CDR2: MNHNY and SVGAGI (reference sequence). Trimming took off 6 bases at V and 8 bases at J, with 20 bases between the two ends. Sequencing was performed with immunoSEQ multiplex PCR; in TCRdb, only in-frame clones are kept and a portion is missing. Among approximately 500,000 clones listed, roughly 90% were seen once. The sequencing input was PBMCs or T cells enriched from blood (not recorded which). J is TRBJ1-6 and V is TRBV6-6, with no clear D. The receptor's source is a middle-aged woman who had recovered from COVID-19. The CDR3 region is CASSQRYYKSDSPLHF. In DNA form, the CDR3 reads TGTGCCAGCAGCCAGCGATACTACAAGTCGGATTCACCCCTCCACTTT.